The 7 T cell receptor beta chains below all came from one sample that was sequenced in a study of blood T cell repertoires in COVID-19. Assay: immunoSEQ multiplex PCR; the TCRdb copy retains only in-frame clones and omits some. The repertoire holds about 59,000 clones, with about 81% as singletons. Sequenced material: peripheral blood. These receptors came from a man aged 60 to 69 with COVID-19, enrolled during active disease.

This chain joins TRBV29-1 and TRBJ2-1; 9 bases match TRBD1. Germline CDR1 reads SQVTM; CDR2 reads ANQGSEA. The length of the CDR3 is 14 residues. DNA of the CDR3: TGCGGGACCCTGGGACAGGGCTCCTACAATGAGCAGTTCTTC. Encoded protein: CGTLGQGSYNEQFF.

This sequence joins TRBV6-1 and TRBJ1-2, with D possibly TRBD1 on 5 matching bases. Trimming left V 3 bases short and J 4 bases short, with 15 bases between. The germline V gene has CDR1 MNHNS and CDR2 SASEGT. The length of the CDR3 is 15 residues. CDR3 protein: CASSDHGGSSYGYTF. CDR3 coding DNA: TGTGCCAGCAGTGATCACGGGGGTAGTAGCTATGGCTACACCTTC.

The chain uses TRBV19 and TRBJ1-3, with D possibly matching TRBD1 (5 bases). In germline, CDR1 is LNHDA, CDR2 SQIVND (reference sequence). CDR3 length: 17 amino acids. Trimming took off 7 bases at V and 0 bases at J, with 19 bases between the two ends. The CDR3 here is CASTFGGEGSSGNTIYF. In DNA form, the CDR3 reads TGTGCCAGTACCTTCGGAGGGGAGGGGAGCTCTGGAAACACCATATATTTT.

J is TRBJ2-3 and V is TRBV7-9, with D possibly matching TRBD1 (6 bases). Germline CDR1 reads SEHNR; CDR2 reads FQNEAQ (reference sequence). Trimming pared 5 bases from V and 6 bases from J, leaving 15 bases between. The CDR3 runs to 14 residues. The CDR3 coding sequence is TGTGCCAGCAGCCCGCCAACAGGGACGGATACGCAGTATTTT. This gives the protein CASSPPTGTDTQYF.

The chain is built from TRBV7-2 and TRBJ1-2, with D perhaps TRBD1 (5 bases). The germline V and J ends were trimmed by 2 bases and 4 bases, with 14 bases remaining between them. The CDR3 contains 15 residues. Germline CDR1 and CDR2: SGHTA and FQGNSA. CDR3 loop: CASSLNPGGSYGYTF. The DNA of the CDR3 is TGTGCCAGCAGCTTAAACCCTGGGGGGTCCTATGGCTACACCTTC.

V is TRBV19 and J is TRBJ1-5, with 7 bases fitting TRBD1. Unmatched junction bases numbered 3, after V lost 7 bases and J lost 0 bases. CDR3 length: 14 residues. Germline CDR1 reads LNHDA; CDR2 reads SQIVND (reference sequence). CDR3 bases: TGTGCCAGTACCCCAGGGGGTAGCAATCAGCCCCAGCATTTT. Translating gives CASTPGGSNQPQHF. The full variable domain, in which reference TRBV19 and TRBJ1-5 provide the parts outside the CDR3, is DGGITQSPKYLFRKEGQNVTLSCEQNLNHDAMYWYRQDPGQGLRLIYYSQIVNDFQKGDIAEGYSVSREKKESFPLTVTSAQKNPTAFYLCASTPGGSNQPQHFGDGTRLSIL.

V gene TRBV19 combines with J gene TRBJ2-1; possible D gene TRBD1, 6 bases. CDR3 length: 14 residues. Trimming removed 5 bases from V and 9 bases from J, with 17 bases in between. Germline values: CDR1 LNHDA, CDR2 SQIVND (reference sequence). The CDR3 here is CASSGQSLASEQFF. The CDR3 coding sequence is TGTGCCAGTAGTGGACAGAGCTTGGCGAGTGAGCAGTTCTTC.